These 29 T cell receptor beta chains share one sample of origin, sequenced in a study of blood T cell repertoires in COVID-19. Produced via immunoSEQ multiplex PCR; TCRdb's table is partial and in-frame only. The sample includes some 230,000 clones, 86% of them seen just once. Source material: peripheral blood. The receptors derive from a man aged 30 to 45 who had recovered from COVID-19.

CDR3 in amino acids: CAWSLWDTSENTEAFF. CDR3 DNA: TGTGCCTGGAGTCTCTGGGACACCTCCGAGAACACTGAAGCTTTCTTT. This rearrangement joins TRBV30 to TRBJ1-1, with D perhaps matching TRBD1 (6 bases). The germline CDR1 and CDR2 sequences are GTSNPN and SVGIG (reference sequence). V dropped 2 bases and J dropped 1 base, with 17 bases sitting between them. CDR3 length equals 16 residues.

This clone showed up just a few times. The J gene is TRBJ1-5, the V gene TRBV19, with 10 bases lining up with TRBD1. The germline V gene has CDR1 LNHDA and CDR2 SQIVND (reference sequence). This CDR3 has 15 amino acids. V was clipped by 1 base and J by 7 bases; unmatched bases: 4. The CDR3 DNA reads as TGTGCCAGTAGTATAGGGGACAGGGGCGTCCAGCCCCAGCATTTT. Its protein is CASSIGDRGVQPQHF. Full variable domain (remainder filled in from reference TRBV19 and TRBJ1-5): DGGITQSPKYLFRKEGQNVTLSCEQNLNHDAMYWYRQDPGQGLRLIYYSQIVNDFQKGDIAEGYSVSREKKESFPLTVTSAQKNPTAFYLCASSIGDRGVQPQHFGDGTRLSIL.

The V gene is TRBV19, the J gene TRBJ1-5; weak D call: TRBD1 (5 bases). Trimming pared 7 bases from V and 7 bases from J, leaving 14 bases between. The CDR3 covers 13 residues. Germline V gene sequence: CDR1 LNHDA, CDR2 SQIVND (reference sequence). The CDR3 region has the DNA TGTGCCAGTAATGAAGGGGTCCCCCAGCCCCAGCATTTT. Protein sequence: CASNEGVPQPQHF.

The chain recombines TRBV24-1 with TRBJ2-2; a weak D match, TRBD1 (7 bases). V was shortened by 5 bases and J by 6 bases, with 15 bases between the two germline ends. The CDR3 is 15 amino acids. The germline CDR1 and CDR2 sequences are KGHDR and SFDVKD. The CDR3 bases are TGTGCCACCAGTGCGTTTCCCAGGGGGGCCGGGGAGCTGTTTTTT. Translating it yields CATSAFPRGAGELFF.

There are a few counts of this clone. The chain has TRBV7-8 and TRBJ2-7; no clear D. With 1 base removed from V and 6 bases from J, the gap between germline ends came to 13 bases. Germline CDR1 is SGHVS and CDR2 is FQNEAQ. CDR3 length: 14 amino acids. CDR3 DNA: TGTGCCAGCAGCTTAGGACGATCTCGAGGCGAGCAGTACTTC. It translates to CASSLGRSRGEQYF.

The rearrangement uses TRBV7-8 and TRBJ2-1; D is unresolved. In germline, CDR1 is SGHVS, CDR2 FQNEAQ. The CDR3 extends over 15 amino acids. The V end lost 6 bases, the J end lost 0 bases, and 12 bases lay between the germline ends. Written as DNA, the CDR3 is TGTGCCAGCAGGGTAGGATGGAGCTCCTACAATGAGCAGTTCTTC. Encoded protein: CASRVGWSSYNEQFF. Using reference TRBV7-8 and TRBJ2-1 for the parts outside the CDR3, the full variable domain is GAGVSQSPRYKVAKRGQDVALRCDPISGHVSLFWYQQALGQGPEFLTYFQNEAQLDKSGLPSDRFFAERPEGSVSTLKIQRTQQEDSAVYLCASRVGWSSYNEQFFGPGTRLTVL.

V is TRBV7-9 and J is TRBJ1-5; 8 bases are a match to TRBD1. The V gene end was trimmed by 5 bases and the J gene end by 6 bases; junction bases not matched to a gene: 6. The length of the CDR3 is 14 residues. Germline loops: CDR1 SEHNR, CDR2 FQNEAQ (reference sequence). The DNA of the CDR3 is TGTGCCAGCAGCCATCAGGGGGCGGGTCAGCCCCAGCATTTT. It translates to CASSHQGAGQPQHF.

The chain couples TRBV7-8 to TRBJ2-1; D is uncertain. The V end lost 2 bases, the J end lost 5 bases, and 16 bases lay between the germline ends. The CDR3 is 16 residues long. Germline CDR1 reads SGHVS; CDR2 reads FQNEAQ. The CDR3 coding sequence is TGTGCCAGCAGCTTACTGAGGCCGACTTTTAACAATGAGCAGTTCTTC. This sequence encodes CASSLLRPTFNNEQFF.

The chain is built from TRBV4-1 and TRBJ1-6; unclear D gene. The CDR3 runs 15 residues. Trimming took 3 bases from V and 10 from J, leaving 16 bases between them. CDR1 and CDR2 (germline): MGHRA, YSYEKL. The DNA of the CDR3 is TGCGCCAGCAGCCACCTCGACTCCTTCGGCTCACCCCTCCACTTT. Translated, it gives CASSHLDSFGSPLHF.

The chain couples TRBV9 to TRBJ2-3; TRBD1 matches at 9 bases. Germline values: CDR1 SGDLS, CDR2 YYNGEE. Trimming removed 3 bases from V and 1 base from J; junction bases left unmatched: 3. This CDR3 is 15 amino acids long. Here the CDR3 DNA reads TGTGCCAGCAGCGCCAGGACAGGGGGCACAGATACGCAGTATTTT. Translated: CASSARTGGTDTQYF.

The V gene is TRBV3-1 (or the pseudogene TRBV3-2), the J gene TRBJ1-4; TRBD1 agrees at 9 bases. V was pared by 5 bases and J by 5 bases, with 3 bases of the junction left unmatched. Germline assignment: CDR1 LGHDT and CDR2 YNNKEL (reference sequence). CDR3 length: 14 amino acids. CDR3 DNA: TGTGCCAGCAGCTTCGGACAGGGGAATGAAAAACTGTTTTTT. Protein sequence: CASSFGQGNEKLFF.

The chain carries TRBV7-8 and TRBJ1-6; 10 positions agree with TRBD1. The ends lost 5 bases at V and 3 bases at J; junction bases unmatched: 7. CDR3 length equals 17 residues. Germline CDR1 and CDR2: SGHVS and FQNEAQ. CDR3 DNA: TGTGCCAGCAGCCTAGGACAGGGGGGAGTCTATAATTCACCCCTCCACTTT. It is translated as CASSLGQGGVYNSPLHF.

This clone was detected only once. V and J are TRBV7-2 and TRBJ1-1; D unresolved. Between the trimmed V and J ends, which lost 4 bases and 7 bases, there was a span of 7 bases. This CDR3 comprises 11 residues. The germline V gene encodes CDR1 SGHTA and CDR2 FQGNSA. The CDR3 DNA is TGTGCCAGCAGCTCATACAGTGAAGCTTTCTTT. Translated: CASSSYSEAFF.

The V call is TRBV4-2, the J call TRBJ2-3; the D gene is possibly TRBD2 (7 bases). There are 16 residues in the CDR3. Germline-derived CDR1 and CDR2 are LGHNA and YNFKEQ. With 1 base removed from V and 6 bases from J, the gap between germline ends came to 17 bases. CDR3 sequence (DNA): TGTGCCAGCAGCCAAGCCCTTTCGGGGGGCGGGGATACGCAGTATTTT. Its translation: CASSQALSGGGDTQYF.

This rearrangement joins TRBV3-1 (or the pseudogene TRBV3-2) to TRBJ2-1; D is unresolved. Trimming shortened V by 5 bases and J by 7 bases, and 6 bases separated the two germline ends. This CDR3 region has 11 residues. Germline lookup yields CDR1 LGHDT and CDR2 YNNKEL (reference sequence). In DNA, the CDR3 is TGTGCCAGCAGCGCGCGGAATGAGCAGTTCTTC. It codes for CASSARNEQFF.

The V call is TRBV4-1, the J call TRBJ2-3; D is unresolved. Trimming took off 2 bases at V and 5 bases at J, with 5 bases between the two ends. The CDR3 covers 12 residues. Germline V gene data show CDR1 as MGHRA and CDR2 as YSYEKL. CDR3 coding DNA: TGCGCCAGCAGCCAATTTCAAGATACGCAGTATTTT. It encodes CASSQFQDTQYF.

The table lists this clone with a count of one. The rearrangement joins TRBV3-1 (or the pseudogene TRBV3-2) to TRBJ2-1; 9 bases are a match to TRBD1. CDR1 is LGHDT, CDR2 YNNKEL, per germline (reference sequence). Unmatched junction bases numbered 9, after V lost 4 bases and J lost 8 bases. The CDR3 spans 15 residues. This chain's CDR3 is CASSLRDRVVYEQFF. For the CDR3, the DNA is TGTGCCAGCAGCCTCCGGGACAGGGTAGTCTATGAGCAGTTCTTC.

In this sample, this clone turned up a few times. The gene calls are TRBV7-2 and TRBJ2-5; TRBD1 might be the D (5 bases). The CDR3 consists of 14 residues. Trimming pared 5 bases from V and 2 bases from J, leaving 12 bases between. Germline CDR1 and CDR2: SGHTA and FQGNSA. CDR3 residues: CASSVQGGQETQYF. In DNA form, the CDR3 reads TGTGCCAGCAGCGTCCAGGGTGGTCAAGAGACCCAGTACTTC.

This clone was seen a single time. CDR3 nucleotide sequence: TGTGCCAGCAGCTTGGAGGGGTCACGACGGTATTTT. It encodes CASSLEGSRRYF. V gene TRBV7-6 combines with J gene TRBJ2-3; tentative D call: TRBD2 (6 bases). The CDR3 is made up of 12 amino acids. V was clipped by 3 bases and J by 14 bases, with 15 bases between them. Germline CDR1 reads SGHVS; CDR2 reads FNYEAQ.

In this sample, this clone turned up a few times. The chain joins TRBV12-3 or TRBV12-4 to TRBJ1-4; no clear D. V lost 1 base to trimming and J lost 7 bases, with 7 bases between them. The CDR3 covers 13 residues. The CDR3 is CASSLGEGEKLFF. CDR3 sequence (DNA): TGTGCCAGCAGTTTAGGGGAGGGTGAAAAACTGTTTTTT.

A few counts support this clone. The rearrangement links TRBV3-1 (or the pseudogene TRBV3-2) to TRBJ1-5; no firm D call. The CDR3 is 14 amino acids. Germline CDR1 LGHDT, CDR2 YNNKEL (reference sequence). V was trimmed by 0 bases and J by 6 bases, leaving 9 bases between them. The CDR3 spells CASSQDTTPQPQHF. As DNA, the CDR3 is TGTGCCAGCAGCCAAGATACGACTCCTCAGCCCCAGCATTTT.

The genes are TRBV25-1 and TRBJ1-1; D gene ambiguous. V lost 8 bases to trimming and J lost 0 bases, with 10 bases between them. The CDR3 totals 13 residues. CDR1 MGHDK and CDR2 SYGVNS come from the germline V gene. As DNA, the CDR3 is TGTGCCAGCGAACAGACCTTGAACACTGAAGCTTTCTTT. Amino acids: CASEQTLNTEAFF.

This clone was detected only a few times. The chain uses TRBV2 and TRBJ1-3; TRBD1 agrees at 8 bases. Germline CDR1 SNHLY, CDR2 FYNNEI. V dropped 5 bases and J dropped 1; count of bases not matched to a gene: 7. The CDR3 consists of 16 residues. This CDR3 is CASSRETGVSGNTIYF. The CDR3 region has the DNA TGTGCCAGCAGTCGGGAGACAGGGGTATCTGGAAACACCATATATTTT.

The chain couples TRBV14 to TRBJ2-7; a weak D match, TRBD2 (6 bases). CDR1 and CDR2 (germline): SGHDN, FVKESK. V lost 0 bases and J 6 bases, leaving 15 bases between the germline ends. The CDR3 totals 15 residues. DNA for the CDR3: TGTGCCAGCAGCCAAGATTGGGCAGGGCGGGGCGAGCAGTACTTC. Its translation: CASSQDWAGRGEQYF.

V and J are TRBV5-4 and TRBJ2-1, with unresolved D. The CDR3 covers 15 residues. Germline V gene sequence: CDR1 SGHNT, CDR2 YYREEE (reference sequence). The germline V and J ends were trimmed by 4 bases and 0 bases, with 11 bases remaining between them. The CDR3 DNA is TGTGCCAGCAGCGCCGAGCCGAGCTCCTACAATGAGCAGTTCTTC. Residues: CASSAEPSSYNEQFF.

CDR3 region: CATSDKTGGPPNSPLHF. The DNA for the CDR3 is TGTGCCACCAGTGATAAAACAGGGGGCCCTCCTAATTCACCCCTCCACTTT. V usage is TRBV24-1 and J usage is TRBJ1-6; 9 bases align to TRBD1. The CDR3 consists of 17 residues. J was trimmed by 6 bases and V by 3 bases; bases with no gene match: 8. Germline V gene lookup returns CDR1 KGHDR and CDR2 SFDVKD.

J is TRBJ1-6 and V is TRBV11-2; D possibly corresponds to TRBD1 (6 bases). CDR1 is SGHAT and CDR2 is FQNNGV in the germline V gene. There are 17 residues in the CDR3. Trimming cost V 2 bases and J 3 bases, with 14 bases left between them. Here the CDR3 reads CASSLNGGLVYNSPLHF. The CDR3 DNA reads as TGTGCCAGCAGCTTAAATGGGGGCCTTGTCTATAATTCACCCCTCCACTTT.

In nucleotides, the CDR3 is TGTGCCAGCAGCCCAGGGTTCACCTACAATGAGCAGTTCTTC. Translating it yields CASSPGFTYNEQFF. This chain joins TRBV3-1 (or the pseudogene TRBV3-2) and TRBJ2-1, with a tentative D call TRBD1 (5 bases). Deletions cut 4 bases from V and 2 bases from J, with 9 bases between. Germline CDR1 and CDR2: LGHDT and YNNKEL (reference sequence). The CDR3 length is 14 residues.

The chain carries TRBV6-5 and TRBJ1-1, with 7 bases lining up with TRBD1. This CDR3 contains 15 residues. With 4 bases clipped from V and 1 base from J, the junction kept 6 bases outside the gene matches. Germline CDR1 reads MNHEY; CDR2 reads SVGAGI. As DNA, the CDR3 is TGTGCCAGCAGTTCCCAGAGGACAGGGAACACTGAAGCTTTCTTT. Protein product: CASSSQRTGNTEAFF.